This section outlines one TCR beta chain sequence together with its context. Its antigen is not identified. This entry comes from a study of vaccination effects on CD4 cells after COVID-19. In the study overall: Following the second dose by a median of 72 days, the post-vaccine samples were obtained. Wells each received two million PBMC, cultured with 10 IU/ml IL-2 and approximately 10 ug/ml peptides. Study-wide points: Of the vaccine-induced clones from healthy vaccinees, merely 1 of 255 recognized common cold coronaviruses as well.

Assay used: immunoSEQ multiplex PCR; TCRdb lists only in-frame clones, some missing. The table shows about 45,000 clones, with about three quarters occurring only once. This CDR3 has 15 amino acids. The trim removed 5 bases at V and 2 bases at J, leaving 6 bases unmatched. Germline CDR1 reads MNHEY; CDR2 reads SMNVEV (reference sequence). Researchers isolated CD4+ T cells once approximately eleven days of culture had elapsed. Two-dose BNT162b2 or mRNA-1273 vaccination was given to participants. Each vaccine recipient was nucleocapsid antibody negative and had no prior SARS-CoV-2 infection. Specimen: CD4+ T cells from PBMCs cultured without peptide, collected after COVID-19 vaccination. The clonotype comes from a human donor who received a COVID-19 vaccine. The chain joins TRBV27 to TRBJ2-7; 10 bases agree with TRBD2. The CDR3: CASSPGTSVTYEQYF. The CDR3 nucleotides are TGTGCCAGCAGTCCCGGGACTAGCGTCACCTACGAGCAGTACTTC.